The sequence of this T cell receptor beta chain was determined in a study of blood T cell repertoires in COVID-19. At the level of the study: T cells, B-cell-depleted T cells, or PBMCs supplied cDNA or gDNA.

Cohort placement rested on clinical history that participants reported themselves. During the 2 weeks before they entered the study, exposed participants had met someone with a PCR-confirmed or clinician-diagnosed COVID-19 case. Some clones are missing from TCRdb's copy, which holds only in-frame ones; the method was immunoSEQ multiplex PCR. The table includes over 200,000 clones, around 87% detected once. The sequenced material came from PBMCs or T cells enriched from blood (not recorded which). The TCR was taken from a man aged 25 to 40 who had been exposed to COVID-19.

CDR3 amino acids: CASSQLAGGSTDTQYF. The CDR3 DNA reads as TGTGCCAGCAGCCAACTAGCGGGGGGAAGCACAGATACGCAGTATTTT. The rearrangement joins TRBV11-2 to TRBJ2-3; TRBD2 agrees at 12 bases. The CDR3 sequence is 16 residues long. Germline V lookup: CDR1 SGHAT, CDR2 FQNNGV. With 5 bases clipped from V and 0 bases from J, the junction kept 3 bases outside the gene matches.